These 8 T cell receptor beta chains share one sample of origin, sequenced in a study of response to subunit inactivated influenza vaccine. TCRdb re-analysed the RT-PCR reads in MiXCR, keeping a single row per CDR3 protein. Of about 570,000 distinct CDR3 sequences listed, about 11% are singletons. These records were also assigned to another study, of T cells expressing NK-cell markers. That paper notes: Production of TCR beta cDNA relied on 5'RACE template switching with UMIs.

Sample: PBMCs from blood, taken on the day of vaccination. The receptor set was obtained from a middle-aged man who received an inactivated influenza vaccine.

This chain links TRBV4-2 with TRBJ2-2; 10 nucleotides align to TRBD1. This CDR3 contains 15 residues. Per the germline V gene, CDR1 is LGHNA and CDR2 is YNFKEQ. Trimming at V came to 5 bases and at J to 6 bases, leaving 6 bases not matched to a gene. CDR3 protein: CASSNGDRGPGELFF. The DNA of the CDR3 is TGTGCCAGCAGCAACGGGGACAGGGGCCCCGGGGAGCTGTTTTTT.

The table lists this clonotype with a few counts. The rearrangement links TRBV12-3 or TRBV12-4 to TRBJ2-7, with D possibly matching TRBD1 (6 bases). This CDR3 is built from 14 residues. V was cut by 3 bases and J by 5 bases, with 14 bases left in between. CDR3 nucleotide sequence: TGTGCCAGCAGTTTTCCTGGGACATACCACGAGCAGTACTTC. Protein product: CASSFPGTYHEQYF.

V usage is TRBV6-5 and J usage is TRBJ2-2; the D gene is possibly TRBD1 (5 bases). The CDR3 is 17 amino acids. Per germline, CDR1 MNHEY and CDR2 SVGAGI. Trimming pared 2 bases from V and 2 bases from J, leaving 15 bases between. CDR3 sequence reads: CASSYTRQFRNTGELFF. The CDR3 nucleotides read TGTGCCAGCAGTTACACAAGACAGTTCCGCAACACCGGGGAGCTGTTTTTT.

This clonotype was seen a handful of times. V is TRBV7-3 and J is TRBJ1-1; D is undetermined. The V and J ends lost 5 bases and 4 bases respectively, with 17 bases between them. The CDR3 spans 15 residues. The germline V gene encodes CDR1 SGHTA and CDR2 FQGTGA. CDR3 nucleotides: TGTGCCAGCAGCCCCGGCCGGGGAGCGGGCACTGAAGCTTTCTTT. It specifies CASSPGRGAGTEAFF.

This clonotype was observed a handful of times. The chain has TRBV24-1 and TRBJ2-3, with 12 bases fitting TRBD2. CDR3 size: 14 residues. Germline CDR1 and CDR2: KGHDR and SFDVKD. Trimming at V came to 7 bases and at J to 6 bases, leaving 4 bases not matched to a gene. Written as DNA, the CDR3 is TGTGCCACCAGCGGACTAGCGGGACCGGATACGCAGTATTTT. As protein: CATSGLAGPDTQYF.

For the CDR3, the DNA is TGTGCCAGCTCACCACAGGCTCAAGAGACCCAGTACTTC. Encoded protein: CASSPQAQETQYF. J is TRBJ2-5 and V is TRBV18, with D unresolved. The CDR3 length is 13 residues. Germline loops: CDR1 KGHSH, CDR2 LQKENI. V was shortened by 1 base and J by 2 bases, with 5 bases between the two germline ends.

The sample holds a few counts of this clonotype. J is TRBJ2-1 and V is TRBV12-3 or TRBV12-4; D possibly corresponds to TRBD2 (5 bases). V lost 5 bases to trimming and J lost 7 bases, with 15 bases between them. The CDR3 is 14 amino acids. DNA of the CDR3: TGTGCCAGCAGTGTCCCGGGGATGATGAATGAGCAGTTCTTC. It codes for CASSVPGMMNEQFF.

V gene TRBV29-1 combines with J gene TRBJ2-1, with D hard to call. Deletions cut 7 bases from V and 2 bases from J, with 9 bases between. This CDR3 is built from 12 residues. Germline CDR1 and CDR2: SQVTM and ANQGSEA. The CDR3 here is CSGTVTYNEQFF. CDR3 nucleotides: TGCAGCGGGACCGTCACCTACAATGAGCAGTTCTTC.